These T cell receptor beta chains were read from a single sample in a study of blood T cell repertoires in COVID-19. Libraries were prepared by immunoSEQ multiplex PCR; TCRdb keeps only in-frame clonotypes and omits some of them. The sample lists some 170,000 clones; about 88% were seen once. Sequenced: peripheral blood. The receptors shown here come from a middle-aged man with acute or convalescent COVID-19. CDR3s include the opening cysteine and the closing phenylalanine or tryptophan. Fields, in order: D gene, V gene, CDR3 length, J gene, clone size, CDR3 protein, CDR3 DNA. A D gene is named only where the DNA matches it firmly. Clone sizes are given selectively: once, few, many, or a class where the clone is expanded.

TRBD1	TRBV28	15	TRBJ1-1	NA	CASSFAGQGVRGAFF	TGTGCCAGCAGTTTTGCTGGACAGGGGGTTAGAGGGGCTTTCTTT
TRBD2	TRBV6-2/TRBV6-3	17	TRBJ2-5	NA	CASSRGISGGIQETQYF	TGTGCCAGCAGTAGGGGGATTAGCGGGGGGATCCAAGAGACCCAGTACTTC
TRBD1	TRBV6-6	15	TRBJ1-2	few	CASSLGTGHNYGYTF	TGTGCCAGCAGTCTCGGGACAGGACATAACTATGGCTACACCTTC
TRBD2	TRBV11-2	15	TRBJ2-5	NA	CASSPRAGGPETQYF	TGTGCCAGCAGCCCCCGTGCGGGGGGGCCGGAGACCCAGTACTTC
TRBD2	TRBV5-5	16	TRBJ2-5	NA	CASSPREGGPGETQYF	TGTGCCAGCAGCCCTCGGGAGGGGGGGCCTGGAGAGACCCAGTACTTC
TRBD1	TRBV27	19	TRBJ1-5	NA	CASRAMGTGATRGNQPQHF	TGTGCCAGCAGGGCCATGGGGACAGGGGCTACTCGGGGCAATCAGCCCCAGCATTTT
NA	TRBV6-2/TRBV6-3	18	TRBJ1-5	NA	CASSYRDGGPSWGQPQHF	TGTGCCAGCAGTTACCGGGACGGAGGGCCCTCATGGGGACAGCCCCAGCATTTT
NA	TRBV10-3	14	TRBJ1-1	NA	CATRRGLGNTEAFF	TGTGCCACCAGAAGAGGGCTGGGGAACACTGAAGCTTTCTTT
NA	TRBV4-1	15	TRBJ1-3	NA	CASSLGSYTGNTIYF	TGCGCCAGCAGCCTCGGGTCCTACACTGGAAACACCATATATTTT
TRBD2	TRBV7-8	15	TRBJ2-3	NA	CASSSLGGDTDTQYF	TGTGCCAGCAGCTCCTTGGGGGGGGACACAGATACGCAGTATTTT
NA	TRBV7-2	13	TRBJ2-3	NA	CASSFQITDTQYF	TGTGCCAGCAGCTTTCAAATCACAGATACGCAGTATTTT
NA	TRBV3-1/TRBV3-2	15	TRBJ2-7	NA	CASSQDLGQYGEQYF	TGTGCCAGCAGCCAAGATCTGGGACAATACGGCGAGCAGTACTTC
TRBD2	TRBV11-2	17	TRBJ2-3	NA	CASSLDAGGHFTDTQYF	TGTGCCAGCAGCTTAGACGCGGGGGGCCATTTCACAGATACGCAGTATTTT
NA	TRBV19	13	TRBJ2-7	few	CASRPGTSYEQYF	TGTGCCAGTAGACCTGGGACTTCCTACGAGCAGTACTTC
TRBD2	TRBV13	17	TRBJ2-1	NA	CASSYETSGGAYNEQFF	TGTGCCAGCAGCTACGAAACTAGCGGGGGGGCCTACAATGAGCAGTTCTTC
TRBD2	TRBV5-1	16	TRBJ2-7	once	CASSWTYGGIGYEQYF	TGCGCCAGCAGCTGGACGTACGGGGGGATCGGTTACGAGCAGTACTTC
TRBD1	TRBV25-1	16	TRBJ2-7	NA	CASSETGGDYHYEQYF	TGTGCCAGCAGTGAGACAGGGGGAGACTACCACTACGAGCAGTACTTC
TRBD1	TRBV28	15	TRBJ1-2	NA	CASSSQGGYSYGYTF	TGTGCCAGCAGTTCACAGGGGGGGTATAGCTATGGCTACACCTTC
TRBD2	TRBV7-3	14	TRBJ2-3	once	CASSPGLDGDTQYF	TGTGCCAGCAGCCCGGGACTAGACGGAGATACGCAGTATTTT
NA	TRBV28	12	TRBJ2-3	NA	CASSLLFNTQYF	TGTGCCAGCAGCCTCCTGTTTAATACGCAGTATTTT
TRBD1	TRBV5-1	16	TRBJ1-1	NA	CASSLEAGGSRTEAFF	TGCGCCAGCAGCTTGGAGGCAGGGGGCTCACGGACTGAAGCTTTCTTT
NA	TRBV28	14	TRBJ2-5	NA	CASSFLAGQETQYF	NA
NA	TRBV5-5	17	TRBJ2-5	NA	CASSLDPTGQREETQYF	TGTGCCAGCAGCTTAGACCCGACAGGTCAGAGAGAGGAGACCCAGTACTTC
NA	TRBV4-2	15	TRBJ2-1	few	CASSQEYGAYNEQFF	TGTGCCAGCAGCCAAGAGTACGGGGCCTACAATGAGCAGTTCTTC
NA	TRBV5-6	12	TRBJ1-1	once	CASSLGDTEAFF	TGTGCCAGCAGCTTAGGGGACACTGAAGCTTTCTTT
TRBD1	TRBV5-1	17	TRBJ1-5	NA	CASSQTFGQDSNQPQHF	TGCGCCAGCAGCCAAACTTTTGGACAGGATAGCAATCAGCCCCAGCATTTT
TRBD1	TRBV11-2	20	TRBJ2-1	NA	CASSLDGDRVRFGTVNEQFF	TGTGCCAGCAGCTTAGATGGGGACAGGGTGAGATTTGGGACCGTCAATGAGCAGTTCTTC
NA	TRBV4-1	15	TRBJ1-4	NA	CASSQQDLILEKLFF	TGCGCCAGCAGCCAACAGGACTTAATATTGGAAAAACTGTTTTTT
NA	TRBV7-2	13	TRBJ1-5	once	CASSLLSVPPQHF	TGTGCCAGCAGCTTACTTTCCGTTCCGCCCCAGCATTTT
NA	TRBV7-3	13	TRBJ1-1	NA	CASSRGRNTEAFF	TGTGCCAGCAGCCGGGGTCGGAACACTGAAGCTTTCTTT
NA	TRBV5-1	16	TRBJ1-4	NA	CASSLEGGATNEKLFF	TGCGCCAGCAGCTTGGAAGGCGGTGCAACTAATGAAAAACTGTTTTTT
NA	TRBV29-1	11	TRBJ2-1	few	CSLAIFNEQFF	TGCAGCCTAGCGATTTTCAATGAGCAGTTCTTC
NA	TRBV6-5	11	TRBJ2-7	NA	CASSSFYEQYF	TGTGCCAGCAGTTCCTTCTACGAGCAGTACTTC
NA	TRBV12-3/TRBV12-4	12	TRBJ1-2	NA	CASSFGSHGYTF	TGTGCCAGCAGTTTCGGGAGCCATGGCTACACCTTC
NA	TRBV3-1/TRBV3-2	14	TRBJ1-2	NA	CASSQSIRVYGYTF	TGTGCCAGCAGCCAAAGTATCAGGGTCTATGGCTACACCTTC
NA	TRBV6-5	14	TRBJ2-6	NA	CATKGGPGANVLTF	TGTGCCACCAAAGGGGGACCCGGGGCCAACGTCCTGACTTTC
TRBD1	TRBV6-5	16	TRBJ1-2	NA	CASSYSKTGGWEGYTF	TGTGCCAGCAGTTACTCGAAGACAGGGGGCTGGGAGGGCTACACCTTC
TRBD1	TRBV6-6	16	TRBJ2-1	NA	CASSATGTGSLNEQFF	TGTGCCAGCAGCGCGACCGGGACAGGAAGTTTAAATGAGCAGTTCTTC
TRBD2	TRBV4-1	20	TRBJ2-6	NA	CASSQAGTGGVGSGANVLTF	TGCGCCAGCAGCCAAGCCGGTACCGGGGGGGTTGGATCTGGGGCCAACGTCCTGACTTTC
TRBD2	TRBV5-4	15	TRBJ2-1	NA	CASSLSGGAYNEQFF	TGTGCCAGCAGCTTAAGCGGGGGAGCCTACAATGAGCAGTTCTTC
TRBD1	TRBV2	13	TRBJ2-7	NA	CASILDRSYEQYF	TGTGCCAGCATCCTGGACAGGTCCTACGAGCAGTACTTC
TRBD2	TRBV5-6	14	TRBJ2-7	NA	CASSLGGGSYEQYF	TGTGCCAGCAGCTTGGGGGGAGGGTCCTACGAGCAGTACTTC
TRBD2	TRBV7-9	15	TRBJ2-3	NA	CASSLAGAPSGGQYF	TGTGCCAGCAGCTTAGCGGGGGCCCCTAGCGGGGGGCAGTATTTT
NA	TRBV5-1	15	TRBJ1-3	NA	CASSLGFGSGNTIYF	TGCGCCAGCAGCTTGGGATTCGGTTCTGGAAACACCATATATTTT
NA	TRBV30	13	TRBJ1-1	NA	CAWSQQGNTEAFF	TGTGCCTGGAGTCAACAGGGTAACACTGAAGCTTTCTTT
NA	TRBV7-2	13	TRBJ1-1	few	CASSFDGDTEAFF	TGTGCCAGCAGCTTCGACGGAGACACTGAAGCTTTCTTT
TRBD1	TRBV18	15	TRBJ1-2	NA	CASSPPKSGGFGYTF	TGTGCCAGCTCACCACCGAAATCAGGGGGCTTCGGCTACACCTTC